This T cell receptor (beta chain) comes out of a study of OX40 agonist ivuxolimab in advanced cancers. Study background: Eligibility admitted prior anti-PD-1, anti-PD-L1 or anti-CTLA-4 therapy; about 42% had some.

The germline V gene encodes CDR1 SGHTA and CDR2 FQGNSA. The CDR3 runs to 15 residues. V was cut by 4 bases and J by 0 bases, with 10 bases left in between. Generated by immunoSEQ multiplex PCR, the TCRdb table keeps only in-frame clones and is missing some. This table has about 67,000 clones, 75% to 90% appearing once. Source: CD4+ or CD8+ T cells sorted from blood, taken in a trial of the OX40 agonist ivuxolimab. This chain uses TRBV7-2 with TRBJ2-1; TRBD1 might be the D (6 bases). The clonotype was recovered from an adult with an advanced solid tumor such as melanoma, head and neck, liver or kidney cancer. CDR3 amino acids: CASSSQGSSYNEQFF. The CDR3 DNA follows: TGTGCCAGCAGCTCCCAGGGGAGCTCCTACAATGAGCAGTTCTTC.